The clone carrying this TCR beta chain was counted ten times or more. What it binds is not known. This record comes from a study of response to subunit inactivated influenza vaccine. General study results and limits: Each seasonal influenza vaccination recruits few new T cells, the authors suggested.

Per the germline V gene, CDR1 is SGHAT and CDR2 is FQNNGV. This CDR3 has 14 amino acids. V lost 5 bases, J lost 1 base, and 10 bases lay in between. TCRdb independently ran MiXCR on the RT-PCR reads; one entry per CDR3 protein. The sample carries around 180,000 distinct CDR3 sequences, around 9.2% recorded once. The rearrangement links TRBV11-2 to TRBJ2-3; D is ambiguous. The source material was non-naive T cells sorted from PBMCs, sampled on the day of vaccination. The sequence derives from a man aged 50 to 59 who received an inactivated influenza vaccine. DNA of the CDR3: TGTGCCAGCAGCGAAGGATTCGGCACAGATACGCAGTATTTT. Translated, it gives CASSEGFGTDTQYF.